This T cell receptor beta chain emerged from a study of cytomegalovirus exposure and HLA in healthy donors. General study findings and limits: In presence/absence analyses, roughly uniform sequencing depth across donors was assumed. A later analysis reportedly found that, within productive TCRs, an Asian-associated ancestry cluster had fewer N-insertions than the mean observed across the roughly 610 donors.

The PCR contained 60 Vbeta and 13 Jbeta primers. The method was immunoSEQ multiplex PCR; TCRdb's version includes in-frame clones alone and lacks a portion of them. The sample consists of under 200,000 clones, about 88% of them appearing once. As regards this clone: Its antigen is undetermined.

The sequenced sample consisted of PBMCs. This receptor was obtained from a woman in her 30s in good health and CMV-seronegative.

CDR3 nucleotides: TGTGCCAGCAGTTTAGTAGGCAATCAGCCCCAGCATTTT. It translates to CASSLVGNQPQHF. The genes are TRBV28 and TRBJ1-5; unclear D gene. V was pared by 2 bases and J by 2 bases, with 4 bases between. The CDR3 runs to 13 residues. Germline loops: CDR1 MDHEN, CDR2 SYDVKM.